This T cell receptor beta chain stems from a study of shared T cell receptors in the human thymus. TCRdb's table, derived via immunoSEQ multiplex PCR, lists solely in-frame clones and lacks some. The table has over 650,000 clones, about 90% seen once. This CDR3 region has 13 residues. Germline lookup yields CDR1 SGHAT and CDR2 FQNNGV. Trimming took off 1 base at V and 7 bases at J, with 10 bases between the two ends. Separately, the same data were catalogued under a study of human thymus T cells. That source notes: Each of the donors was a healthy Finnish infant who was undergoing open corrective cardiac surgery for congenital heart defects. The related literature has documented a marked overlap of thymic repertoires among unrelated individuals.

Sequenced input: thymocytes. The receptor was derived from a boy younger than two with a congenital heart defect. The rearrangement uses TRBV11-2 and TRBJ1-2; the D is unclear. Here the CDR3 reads CASSLVRVSGYTF. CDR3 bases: TGTGCCAGCAGCTTAGTGCGGGTTTCTGGCTACACCTTC. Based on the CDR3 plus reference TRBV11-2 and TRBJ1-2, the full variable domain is EAGVAQSPRYKIIEKRQSVAFWCNPISGHATLYWYQQILGQGPKLLIQFQNNGVVDDSQLPKDRFSAERLKGVDSTLKIQPAKLEDSAVYLCASSLVRVSGYTFGSGTRLTVV.